The 22 T cell receptor beta chains listed next were all sequenced from one sample in a study of cytomegalovirus exposure and HLA in healthy donors. The PCR made use of 60 Vbeta and 13 Jbeta primers. Assay used: immunoSEQ multiplex PCR; TCRdb lists only in-frame clones, some missing. In the table there are about 84,000 clones, 78% of which are singletons. The sequencing input was PBMCs. The origin of the receptors is a male donor in good health and CMV-seropositive.

The gene calls are TRBV5-4 and TRBJ2-3; TRBD2 aligns across 13 bases. CDR3 size: 16 residues. Germline V lookup: CDR1 SGHNT, CDR2 YYREEE (reference sequence). With V trimmed by 4 bases and J by 2 bases, 4 bases remained unmatched. This chain's CDR3 is CASSTGTSGTTDTQYF. CDR3 sequence (DNA): TGTGCCAGCAGCACCGGGACTAGCGGGACCACAGATACGCAGTATTTT.

In its sample, this clone was seen once. The genes are TRBV27 and TRBJ2-7; 9 nucleotides line up with TRBD2. The CDR3 has 13 amino acids. V lost 6 bases, J lost 7 bases, and 7 bases stayed unmatched. Germline values: CDR1 MNHEY, CDR2 SMNVEV (reference sequence). The CDR3 loop reads CASRFSGSNEQYF. In nucleotides, the CDR3 is TGTGCCAGCAGGTTTAGCGGGAGTAATGAGCAGTACTTC.

The rearrangement joins TRBV5-1 to TRBJ2-3; perhaps TRBD2 as D (6 bases). Trimming stripped 4 bases from V and 2 bases from J, with 20 bases between. Germline loops: CDR1 SGHRS, CDR2 YFSETQ. The length of the CDR3 is 17 residues. CDR3 bases: TGCGCCAGCAGCCGAACCGGAGGGAACTTTTACACAGATACGCAGTATTTT. Amino acid sequence: CASSRTGGNFYTDTQYF. The variable domain in full, with the rest retrieved from reference TRBV5-1 and TRBJ2-3, is KAGVTQTPRYLIKTRGQQVTLSCSPISGHRSVSWYQQTPGQGLQFLFEYFSETQRNKGNFPGRFSGRQFSNSRSEMNVSTLELGDSALYLCASSRTGGNFYTDTQYFGPGTRLTVL.

The chain employs TRBV29-1 and TRBJ1-2; D gene uncertain. The length of the CDR3 is 11 residues. Germline loops: CDR1 SQVTM, CDR2 ANQGSEA. V was clipped by 6 bases and J by 2 bases, with 7 bases between them. Written as DNA, the CDR3 is TGCAGCGTAACGGTGAACTATGGCTACACCTTC. This gives the protein CSVTVNYGYTF. Full variable domain (missing parts from reference TRBV29-1 and TRBJ1-2): SAVISQKPSRDICQRGTSLTIQCQVDSQVTMMFWYRQQPGQSLTLIATANQGSEATYESGFVIDKFPISRPNLTFSTLTVSNMSPEDSSIYLCSVTVNYGYTFGSGTRLTVV.

V usage is TRBV5-5 and J usage is TRBJ2-7, with unresolved D. This CDR3 has 12 amino acids. The germline gives CDR1 SGHKS, CDR2 YYEKEE (reference sequence). V was clipped by 4 bases and J by 4 bases, with 9 bases between them. The CDR3 DNA sequence: TGTGCCAGCAGCCAAGACACGTACGAGCAGTACTTC. This sequence encodes CASSQDTYEQYF.

This clone was picked up one time. DNA of the CDR3: TGTGCCAGCTCAGAGGGTGGCAATCAGCCCCAGCATTTT. This gives the protein CASSEGGNQPQHF. The chain links TRBV18 to TRBJ1-5, with D unresolved. The V gene's germline CDR1 is KGHSH and CDR2 LQKENI. Trimming stripped 5 bases from V and 2 bases from J, with 7 bases between. The CDR3 is made up of 13 amino acids.

This clone occurred once. V is TRBV25-1 and J is TRBJ2-7; D might be TRBD1 (6 bases). V lost 9 bases to trimming and J lost 0 bases, with 15 bases between them. Germline CDR1 MGHDK, CDR2 SYGVNS. This CDR3 is 14 amino acids long. CDR3 protein: CASSLRDTSYEQYF. The CDR3 region has the DNA TGTGCCAGTAGCTTACGGGACACCTCCTACGAGCAGTACTTC.

The V gene is TRBV4-1, the J gene TRBJ1-5; the D gene is possibly TRBD1 (6 bases). The CDR3 covers 15 residues. The V end was cut by 1 base, the J end by 0 bases, with 7 bases between. Germline CDR1 MGHRA, CDR2 YSYEKL. The CDR3 reads CASSQVRGSNQPQHF. CDR3 in DNA: TGCGCCAGCAGCCAAGTCAGGGGTAGCAATCAGCCCCAGCATTTT.

The rearrangement uses TRBV7-9 and TRBJ2-3; 12 bases line up with TRBD2. Trimming at V came to 2 bases and at J to 7 bases, leaving 4 bases not matched to a gene. The CDR3 contains 15 residues. Per the germline V gene, CDR1 is SEHNR and CDR2 is FQNEAQ (reference sequence). The CDR3 region is CASSLTSGRKYTQYF. The CDR3 DNA reads TGTGCCAGCAGCTTAACTAGCGGGAGGAAGTATACGCAGTATTTT.

V usage is TRBV7-2 and J usage is TRBJ1-1; D gene uncertain. Trimming pared 2 bases from V and 1 base from J, leaving 11 bases between. This CDR3 has 15 amino acids. Germline V gene data show CDR1 as SGHTA and CDR2 as FQGNSA. Here the CDR3 reads CASSLLTRPNTEAFF. DNA of the CDR3: TGTGCCAGCAGCTTACTGACGAGGCCGAACACTGAAGCTTTCTTT.

This sequence joins TRBV28 and TRBJ2-3, with D perhaps matching TRBD1 (6 bases). CDR3 length equals 14 residues. Trimming took 8 bases from V and 2 from J, leaving 14 bases between them. Germline-derived CDR1 and CDR2 are MDHEN and SYDVKM. For the CDR3, the DNA is TGTGCCAGCCGCCCACAGGGTTTCACAGATACGCAGTATTTT. This translates into CASRPQGFTDTQYF. Complete variable domain (other parts from reference TRBV28 and TRBJ2-3): DVKVTQSSRYLVKRTGEKVFLECVQDMDHENMFWYRQDPGLGLRLIYFSYDVKMKEKGDIPEGYSVSREKKERFSLILESASTNQTSMYLCASRPQGFTDTQYFGPGTRLTVL.

CDR3 amino acids: CASSRAGVRYGYTF. The DNA for the CDR3 is TGTGCCAGCAGCCGTGCAGGGGTCAGGTATGGCTACACCTTC. The chain carries TRBV5-4 and TRBJ1-2, with D possibly matching TRBD1 (6 bases). Trimming stripped 4 bases from V and 5 bases from J, with 15 bases between. Per germline, CDR1 SGHNT and CDR2 YYREEE (reference sequence). The CDR3 spans 14 residues.

This chain uses TRBV6-1 with TRBJ1-5; TRBD1 matches 10 bases. Germline V gene lookup returns CDR1 MNHNS and CDR2 SASEGT. This CDR3 contains 15 residues. Trimming took 3 bases from V and 5 from J; bases not matched to a gene: 4. The CDR3 DNA sequence: TGTGCCAGCAGTGATATGACAGGGGGCGATCAGCCCCAGCATTTT. This translates into CASSDMTGGDQPQHF.

The genes are TRBV5-1 and TRBJ1-2; D not certain. The CDR3 is 13 amino acids. The V and J ends lost 4 bases and 13 bases respectively, with 20 bases between them. Germline loops: CDR1 SGHRS, CDR2 YFSETQ. CDR3 in DNA: TGCGCCAGCAGCATGTTCGGGGAGGGAAAAACCACCTTC. It specifies CASSMFGEGKTTF.

The chain uses TRBV27 and TRBJ2-7; 8 positions match TRBD1. CDR3 length: 15 amino acids. CDR1 and CDR2 (germline): MNHEY, SMNVEV (reference sequence). The V gene end was trimmed by 6 bases and the J gene end by 3 bases; junction bases not matched to a gene: 10. DNA for the CDR3: TGTGCCAGCAGGATGACAGGGGCACTACTCTACGAGCAGTACTTC. Protein: CASRMTGALLYEQYF.

On this clone: One junction end disagrees with the germline gene, perhaps due to a read error. The J gene is TRBJ1-4, the V gene TRBV9, with 12 bases that match TRBD1. CDR1 and CDR2 (germline): SGDLS, YYNGEE. CDR3 size: 15 residues. The CDR3 is CASTVDGTGGEKLFF. CDR3 bases: TGTGCCAGCACCGTAGATGGGACAGGGGGCGAAAAACTGTTTTTT.

The chain employs TRBV27 and TRBJ1-1; 9 bases map to TRBD1. The CDR3 contains 16 residues. Looked up from germline, CDR1 is MNHEY and CDR2 is SMNVEV (reference sequence). V gave up 4 bases and J gave up 7 bases; unmatched junction bases: 13. The CDR3 loop is CASSSIGQGTYREAFF. The CDR3 nucleotides read TGTGCCAGCAGTTCTATAGGACAGGGGACATATCGTGAAGCTTTCTTT.

The CDR3 sequence is CAWSSGTGQETQYF. DNA for the CDR3: TGTGCCTGGAGTTCCGGGACAGGGCAAGAGACCCAGTACTTC. The rearrangement joins TRBV30 to TRBJ2-5; the match to TRBD1 covers 9 bases. The CDR3 is made up of 14 amino acids. V trimming: 2 bases; J trimming: 2 bases; junction bases outside the gene matches: 3. Germline values: CDR1 GTSNPN, CDR2 SVGIG (reference sequence).

This rearrangement joins TRBV15 to TRBJ1-1; 11 nucleotides align to TRBD1. CDR3 size: 16 residues. V was clipped by 4 bases and J by 6 bases; unmatched bases: 10. Germline V gene data show CDR1 as LNHNV and CDR2 as YYDKDF (reference sequence). The CDR3 DNA reads TGTGCCACCAGCAAAGAGCCCAGGACAGGGGGCTCTGAAGCTTTCTTT. Protein: CATSKEPRTGGSEAFF.

The chain carries TRBV5-1 and TRBJ1-4; D not resolved. The V gene's germline CDR1 is SGHRS and CDR2 YFSETQ. The CDR3 contains 13 residues. Deletions cut 4 bases from V and 0 bases from J, with 4 bases between. DNA of the CDR3: TGCGCCAGCAGCCCTGCAACTAATGAAAAACTGTTTTTT. Translating it yields CASSPATNEKLFF.

In this sample, this clone turned up a few times. The rearrangement uses TRBV5-1 and TRBJ2-7; tentative D call: TRBD2 (6 bases). Germline V lookup: CDR1 SGHRS, CDR2 YFSETQ. V lost 1 base, J lost 5 bases, and 13 bases lay in between. The CDR3 is 14 amino acids. For the CDR3, the DNA is TGCGCCAGCAGCTTGTCCGGGAGTGACGACGAGCAGTACTTC. Translating gives CASSLSGSDDEQYF.

Written as DNA, the CDR3 is TGTGCCAGCAGTTCAATAAGGACTAGCCTTCTTGAGCAGTTCTTC. Residues: CASSSIRTSLLEQFF. V is TRBV28 and J is TRBJ2-1; 8 bases line up with TRBD2. V shed 4 bases and J 9 bases; nucleotides not matched to a gene: 11. Germline lookup yields CDR1 MDHEN and CDR2 SYDVKM. This CDR3 region has 15 residues.